A single sample gave rise to the 20 T cell receptor beta chains below, sequenced in a study of shared clonotypes between healthy human individuals. Some clones are missing from TCRdb's copy, which holds only in-frame ones; the method was immunoSEQ multiplex PCR. Of around 940,000 clones in the sample, 76% were seen once. Material for sequencing was memory CD4+ T cells sorted from blood. Subset: CD45RA-negative fraction. These receptor sequences come from a man in his late teens or twenties in good health.

This clone was picked up many times. Other DNA sequences in the same sample also yield this CDR3. The chain combines TRBV15 with TRBJ2-7; D is uncertain. The CDR3 contains 11 residues. Germline V gene lookup returns CDR1 LNHNV and CDR2 YYDKDF (reference sequence). The V end lost 3 bases, the J end lost 4 bases, and 4 bases lay between the germline ends. The CDR3 here is CATSSGYEQYF. The CDR3 DNA is TGTGCCACCAGCAGTGGGTACGAGCAGTACTTC.

This clone appeared many times. The chain carries TRBV6-5 and TRBJ2-3; D is perhaps TRBD1 or TRBD2 (6 bases each). The CDR3 is 14 residues long. Germline-derived CDR1 and CDR2 are MNHEY and SVGAGI. V dropped 5 bases and J dropped 0 bases, with 9 bases sitting between them. In DNA form, the CDR3 reads TGTGCCAGCAGTAGGGGGGCTAGCACAGATACGCAGTATTTT. As protein: CASSRGASTDTQYF.

This chain links TRBV28 with TRBJ2-5, with 9 bases fitting TRBD2. V was clipped by 8 bases and J by 5 bases; unmatched bases: 15. CDR1 and CDR2 (germline): MDHEN, SYDVKM. The CDR3 spans 16 residues. CDR3 sequence (DNA): TGTGCCAGCTTTGGCGGGGGGGCGCAGGGAAGGGAGACCCAGTACTTC. Protein sequence: CASFGGGAQGRETQYF.

As to this clone: Other nucleotide sequences in the sample specify the same CDR3. The gene calls are TRBV11-2 and TRBJ2-5; no clear D. Trimming removed 5 bases from V and 5 bases from J, with 9 bases in between. CDR3 size: 12 residues. Germline V lookup: CDR1 SGHAT, CDR2 FQNNGV. The DNA of the CDR3 is TGTGCCAGCAGCCTAGGCAGGGAGACCCAGTACTTC. Protein sequence: CASSLGRETQYF. Variable domain in full (rest from reference TRBV11-2 and TRBJ2-5): EAGVAQSPRYKIIEKRQSVAFWCNPISGHATLYWYQQILGQGPKLLIQFQNNGVVDDSQLPKDRFSAERLKGVDSTLKIQPAKLEDSAVYLCASSLGRETQYFGPGTRLLVL.

V gene TRBV7-2 combines with J gene TRBJ2-5, with 8 bases fitting TRBD2. Germline lookup yields CDR1 SGHTA and CDR2 FQGNSA. This CDR3 contains 16 residues. V dropped 3 bases and J dropped 2; count of bases not matched to a gene: 8. The CDR3 loop reads CASSFTSGIAQETQYF. Written as DNA, the CDR3 is TGTGCCAGCAGCTTCACTAGCGGCATCGCACAAGAGACCCAGTACTTC.

This clone was picked up a small number of times. The chain joins TRBV5-1 to TRBJ1-1, with TRBD1 matching over 10 bases. CDR3 length equals 16 residues. V lost 0 bases and J lost 0; bases outside the gene matches: 2. Germline V gene data show CDR1 as SGHRS and CDR2 as YFSETQ. This chain's CDR3 is CASSLGTGGMNTEAFF. In DNA, the CDR3 is TGCGCCAGCAGCTTGGGGACAGGGGGTATGAACACTGAAGCTTTCTTT.

V and J are TRBV2 and TRBJ2-7; 12 bases are a match to TRBD1. After removal of 7 bases from V and 3 bases from J, the junction contained 4 bases not matched to a gene. CDR1 and CDR2 (germline): SNHLY, FYNNEI. The length of the CDR3 is 14 residues. CDR3 sequence reads: CASKGQGASYEQYF. The DNA for the CDR3 is TGTGCCAGCAAGGGACAGGGGGCGAGCTACGAGCAGTACTTC. Combining the CDR3 with reference TRBV2 and TRBJ2-7 gives the whole variable domain EPEVTQTPSHQVTQMGQEVILRCVPISNHLYFYWYRQILGQKVEFLVSFYNNEISEKSEIFDDQFSVERPDGSNFTLKIRSTKLEDSAMYFCASKGQGASYEQYFGPGTRLTVT.

The J gene is TRBJ1-1, the V gene TRBV12-5, with TRBD1 identical over 9 bases. Germline lookup yields CDR1 LGHNT and CDR2 FRNRAP. This CDR3 contains 14 residues. The J segment lost 4 bases and the V segment lost 5 bases, leaving 5 bases of the junction unmatched. This CDR3 reads CASGDIQGATEAFF. The CDR3 nucleotides read TGTGCTAGTGGTGACATACAGGGGGCCACTGAAGCTTTCTTT. Complete variable domain (other parts from reference TRBV12-5 and TRBJ1-1): DARVTQTPRHKVTEMGQEVTMRCQPILGHNTVFWYRQTMMQGLELLAYFRNRAPLDDSGMPKDRFSAEMPDATLATLKIQPSEPRDSAVYFCASGDIQGATEAFFGQGTRLTVV.

V gene TRBV28 combines with J gene TRBJ1-6, with 7 positions matching TRBD1. With V trimmed by 7 bases and J by 4 bases, 10 bases remained unmatched. CDR1 is MDHEN, CDR2 SYDVKM, per germline. CDR3 length: 16 residues. Here the CDR3 DNA reads TGTGCCAGCACCGCCGGGACAGTTCCTTATAATTCACCCCTCCACTTT. It translates to CASTAGTVPYNSPLHF.

This chain links TRBV2 with TRBJ2-1, with TRBD2 identical over 11 bases. Looked up from germline, CDR1 is SNHLY and CDR2 is FYNNEI. The CDR3 totals 15 residues. V lost 0 bases, J lost 6 bases, and 1 base stayed unmatched. The CDR3 loop reads CASSEALAGGNEQFF. The DNA of the CDR3 is TGTGCCAGCAGTGAAGCGCTAGCGGGGGGCAATGAGCAGTTCTTC.

The J gene is TRBJ2-7, the V gene TRBV9; D is perhaps TRBD1 or TRBD2 (5 bases each). The CDR3 is 14 amino acids. The V gene lost 3 bases and the J gene lost 4 bases, with 14 bases spanning the gap. Germline V gene data show CDR1 as SGDLS and CDR2 as YYNGEE. The chain's CDR3 is CASSASGREYEQYF. The CDR3 DNA follows: TGTGCCAGCAGCGCCTCGGGACGCGAATACGAGCAGTACTTC.

The V gene is TRBV14, the J gene TRBJ1-1, with D unresolved. This CDR3 spans 15 amino acids. CDR1 and CDR2 from the germline V gene are SGHDN and FVKESK. Trimming shortened V by 0 bases and J by 0 bases, and 8 bases separated the two germline ends. CDR3: CASSQEGRLNTEAFF. The CDR3 bases are TGTGCCAGCAGCCAAGAGGGCAGACTGAACACTGAAGCTTTCTTT.

V usage is TRBV7-2 and J usage is TRBJ2-1; D is uncertain. Trimming took off 4 bases at V and 9 bases at J, with 10 bases between the two ends. CDR1 is SGHTA, CDR2 FQGNSA, per germline. This CDR3 has 12 residues. CDR3 sequence reads: CASSSHIREQFF. CDR3 DNA: TGTGCCAGCAGCTCCCATATACGTGAGCAGTTCTTC.

This clone was picked up a small number of times. This chain connects TRBV2 to TRBJ1-1; TRBD1 is a possible D gene (5 bases). The V and J ends lost 7 bases and 1 base respectively, with 22 bases between them. Germline CDR1 SNHLY, CDR2 FYNNEI. The CDR3 length is 17 residues. Here the CDR3 DNA reads TGTGCCAGCACCTTGCCTGGCTTGGGGCAAAGGAACACTGAAGCTTTCTTT. Translation gives CASTLPGLGQRNTEAFF.

This clone turned up a few times. The V gene is TRBV9, the J gene TRBJ2-5; no firm D call. CDR3 size: 12 residues. CDR1 is SGDLS, CDR2 YYNGEE, per germline. The germline V and J ends were trimmed by 0 bases and 5 bases, with 5 bases remaining between them. Here the CDR3 reads CASSVDGETQYF. CDR3 DNA sequence: TGTGCCAGCAGCGTAGATGGGGAGACCCAGTACTTC.

The genes are TRBV11-2 and TRBJ1-2; 7 bases are shared with TRBD1. Germline V gene data show CDR1 as SGHAT and CDR2 as FQNNGV. The J segment lost 5 bases and the V segment lost 6 bases, leaving 18 bases of the junction unmatched. The CDR3 sequence is 17 residues long. The CDR3 region is CASSPTGAPYVEYGYTF. The DNA for the CDR3 is TGTGCCAGCAGTCCAACAGGGGCCCCCTATGTAGAGTATGGCTACACCTTC.

This chain uses TRBV28 with TRBJ1-2; 7 bases map to TRBD1. The CDR3 covers 15 residues. Unmatched junction bases numbered 10, after V lost 4 bases and J lost 5 bases. Germline V gene lookup returns CDR1 MDHEN and CDR2 SYDVKM. Here the CDR3 reads CASSWQLGGAYGYTF. In DNA, the CDR3 is TGTGCCAGCAGTTGGCAACTAGGGGGCGCGTATGGCTACACCTTC.

The V and J genes are TRBV6-1 and TRBJ2-7, with D possibly TRBD1 on 6 matching bases. Trimming removed 1 base from V and 2 bases from J, with 12 bases in between. Germline V gene sequence: CDR1 MNHNS, CDR2 SASEGT. The CDR3 contains 15 residues. Here the CDR3 DNA reads TGTGCCAGCAGTGAAGGGACAGTGGGGGCCTACGAGCAGTACTTC. This translates into CASSEGTVGAYEQYF.

The CDR3 reads CASSPPAMNTEAFF. CDR3 in DNA: TGTGCCAGCAGCCCGCCAGCCATGAACACTGAAGCTTTCTTT. This chain joins TRBV9 and TRBJ1-1; D unclear. The length of the CDR3 is 14 residues. Germline V gene sequence: CDR1 SGDLS, CDR2 YYNGEE. Between the trimmed V and J ends, which lost 4 bases and 0 bases, there was a span of 10 bases.

The genes are TRBV7-2 and TRBJ2-2, with 9 bases matching TRBD2. V shed 1 base and J 5 bases; nucleotides not matched to a gene: 2. CDR1 is SGHTA, CDR2 FQGNSA, per germline. CDR3 length equals 15 residues. The CDR3 loop reads CASSLVSGGTGELFF. The CDR3 bases are TGTGCCAGCAGCTTAGTTAGCGGGGGAACCGGGGAGCTGTTTTTT.